This T cell receptor beta chain was sequenced during a study of cytomegalovirus exposure and HLA in healthy donors. Study-level findings and limits: What TCR beta sequences reportedly achieved was accurate prediction of HLA-A and HLA-B alleles in most subjects. A later analysis found that most CMV-associated TCR beta chains appeared HLA-restricted. Owing to their indistinguishability, certain V segments, notably TRBV6-2 and TRBV6-3, were excluded. Despite most TCR sequences being rare, some public TCRs occurred in many donors.

Losses at the gene ends were 4 bases for V and 7 bases for J; bases not matched to a gene: 3. There are 12 residues in the CDR3. Germline V gene lookup returns CDR1 KGHSH and CDR2 LQKENI. With regard to this clone: The antigen remains unidentified.

The PCR was carried out with 60 Vbeta primers and 13 Jbeta primers. Sequencing used immunoSEQ multiplex PCR; TCRdb keeps in-frame clones, though not all of them. The data contain more than 150,000 clones, more than 70% of them singletons. The sample taken for sequencing was PBMCs. The gene calls are TRBV18 and TRBJ1-1; 7 bases match TRBD1. The TCR was taken from a woman in her 40s in good health and CMV-seropositive. This chain's CDR3 is CASSQRQGEAFF. CDR3 nucleotides: TGTGCCAGCTCACAGCGACAGGGTGAAGCTTTCTTT. Looking up the rest from reference TRBV18 and TRBJ1-1 gives the full variable domain: NAGVMQNPRHLVRRRGQEARLRCSPMKGHSHVYWYRQLPEEGLKFMVYLQKENIIDESGMPKERFSAEFPKEGPSILRIQQVVRGDSAAYFCASSQRQGEAFFGQGTRLTVV.